This T cell receptor (beta chain) came from a study of blood T cell repertoires in COVID-19. Overall study context: Italy, Spain and the United States were the sources of the convalescent and acute COVID-19 samples. T cells, B-cell-depleted T cells, or PBMCs provided the cDNA or gDNA that served as material.

The CDR3 sequence is 13 residues long. Germline CDR1 KGHSH, CDR2 LQKENI. Deletions cut 0 bases from V and 4 bases from J, with 7 bases between. Per the study methods: Amplification of reference gene primers provided the estimated nucleated cell counts. Assay used: immunoSEQ multiplex PCR; TCRdb lists only in-frame clones, some missing. V, J and clone size are those of that table, while D and trimming were read from the DNA. The data show approximately 150,000 clones, roughly 88% seen once. This receptor was identified in a human donor in a cohort sampled during active COVID-19. The J gene is TRBJ2-7, the V gene TRBV18; no clear D. The sample was peripheral blood. CDR3 in DNA: TGTGCCAGCTCACCACCGTCCGGGTACGAGCAGTACTTC. This encodes CASSPPSGYEQYF.